This T cell receptor beta chain was sequenced during a study of blood T cell repertoires in COVID-19. Background on the study: Samples representing acute and convalescent COVID-19 were sourced from the United States, Italy and Spain. T cells, B-cell-depleted T cells, or PBMCs supplied cDNA or gDNA.

CDR3 size: 15 residues. The V end lost 0 bases, the J end lost 0 bases, and 7 bases lay between the germline ends. Looked up from germline, CDR1 is SGHKS and CDR2 is YYEKEE (reference sequence). Authors' data handling: Quantification of nucleated cells was approximated via reference gene primer amplification. Using immunoSEQ multiplex PCR, the repertoire was profiled, and TCRdb retains in-frame clones only, with some absent. The V and J calls and clone size come from that table; D and trimming were worked out from the DNA. This sample carries about 330,000 clones, approximately 85% of them seen once, and the ten largest clones take approximately 7.6%.

V gene TRBV5-5 combines with J gene TRBJ1-5, with TRBD1 as a possible D gene (6 bases). Specimen: peripheral blood. The sequence derives from a human donor in a cohort sampled during active COVID-19. The CDR3 sequence: CASSLEGGSNQPQHF. In nucleotides, the CDR3 is TGTGCCAGCAGCTTGGAAGGGGGTAGCAATCAGCCCCAGCATTTT.